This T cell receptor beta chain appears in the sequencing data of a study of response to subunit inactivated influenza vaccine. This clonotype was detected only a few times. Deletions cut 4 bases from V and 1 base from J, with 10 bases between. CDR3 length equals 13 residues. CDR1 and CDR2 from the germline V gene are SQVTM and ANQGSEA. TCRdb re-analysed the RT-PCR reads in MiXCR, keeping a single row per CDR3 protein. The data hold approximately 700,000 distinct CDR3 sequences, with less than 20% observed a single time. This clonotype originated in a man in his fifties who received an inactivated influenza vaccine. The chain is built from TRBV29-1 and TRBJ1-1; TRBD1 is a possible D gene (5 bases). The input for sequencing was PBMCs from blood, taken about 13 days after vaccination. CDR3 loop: CSVGLGQNTEAFF. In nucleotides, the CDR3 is TGCAGCGTTGGACTGGGGCAGAACACTGAAGCTTTCTTT.